Presented here are 25 T cell receptor beta chains from one specimen sequenced in a study of cytomegalovirus exposure and HLA in healthy donors. The PCR ran on 60 Vbeta and 13 Jbeta primers. Sequencing used immunoSEQ multiplex PCR; TCRdb keeps in-frame clones, though not all of them. The table records about 160,000 clones, roughly 82% of them present only once. The sequenced sample consisted of PBMCs. The receptors derive from a girl between 10 and 17 years old in good health and CMV-seropositive.

This chain's CDR3 is CASSPPGQGLETQYF. The CDR3, as DNA: TGTGCCAGCAGCCCCCCGGGACAGGGGTTGGAGACCCAGTACTTC. The chain uses TRBV7-9 and TRBJ2-5; 10 bases are a match to TRBD1. The length of the CDR3 is 15 residues. Germline V lookup: CDR1 SEHNR, CDR2 FQNEAQ (reference sequence). V lost 5 bases and J lost 5; bases outside the gene matches: 8.

The rearrangement uses TRBV7-9 and TRBJ2-1, with TRBD2 matching 11 bases. Germline V gives CDR1 SEHNR, CDR2 FQNEAQ (reference sequence). The CDR3 runs to 16 residues. With V trimmed by 3 bases and J by 8 bases, 9 bases remained unmatched. CDR3 nucleotides: TGTGCCAGCAGCTTTAGTAGCGGGAGGGCCCTCGATGAGCAGTTCTTC. Protein product: CASSFSSGRALDEQFF.

This clone was counted between two and nine times. The chain carries TRBV7-9 and TRBJ2-3; 13 bases match TRBD2. The V segment lost 5 bases and the J segment 10 bases; nucleotides outside the gene matches: 12. In germline, CDR1 is SEHNR, CDR2 FQNEAQ (reference sequence). CDR3 length: 16 amino acids. In nucleotides, the CDR3 is TGTGCCAGCAGCGCTAAGACTAGCGGGGGGTCTTCTGCGCAGTATTTT. Encoded protein: CASSAKTSGGSSAQYF.

This clone occurred a few times. The J gene is TRBJ1-5, the V gene TRBV6-1; 7 bases are a match to TRBD1. Germline V gives CDR1 MNHNS, CDR2 SASEGT. V shed 4 bases, J shed 6 bases, and the junction held 6 bases outside the gene matches. The CDR3 has 14 amino acids. In DNA, the CDR3 is TGTGCCAGCAGTGTGACAGGGATCGGTCAGCCCCAGCATTTT. Its protein is CASSVTGIGQPQHF.

V is TRBV6-5 and J is TRBJ2-1; 11 nucleotides match TRBD2. Trimming at V came to 6 bases and at J to 7 bases, leaving 8 bases not matched to a gene. The CDR3 extends over 15 amino acids. Per germline, CDR1 MNHEY and CDR2 SVGAGI. The CDR3 coding sequence is TGTGCCAGCAGCCAAGTAGCGGGAGGGCGGAATGAGCAGTTCTTC. Encoded protein: CASSQVAGGRNEQFF.

The rearrangement uses TRBV27 and TRBJ2-1, with TRBD2 as a possible D gene (6 bases). Germline loops: CDR1 MNHEY, CDR2 SMNVEV (reference sequence). Trimming stripped 2 bases from V and 3 bases from J, with 11 bases between. This CDR3 contains 15 residues. CDR3 loop: CASSLAGSGYNEQFF. As DNA, the CDR3 is TGTGCCAGCAGTTTAGCGGGATCGGGCTACAATGAGCAGTTCTTC.

The rearrangement uses TRBV5-1 and TRBJ2-1, with 11 bases aligning to TRBD1. Per the germline V gene, CDR1 is SGHRS and CDR2 is YFSETQ. The length of the CDR3 is 17 residues. V trimming: 4 bases; J trimming: 4 bases; junction bases outside the gene matches: 10. The CDR3 sequence: CASSRAVGTGGYNEQFF. The CDR3 region has the DNA TGCGCCAGCAGCCGCGCTGTCGGGACAGGGGGATACAATGAGCAGTTCTTC.

J is TRBJ2-7 and V is TRBV28; 10 bases agree with TRBD2. J gave up 2 bases and V 7 bases, and 11 bases lay outside the gene matches. The V gene's germline CDR1 is MDHEN and CDR2 SYDVKM. This CDR3 spans 16 amino acids. CDR3 nucleotides: TGTGCCAGCACCCCAGGCGGGCTAGCGGGAGCCTACGAGCAGTACTTC. Protein: CASTPGGLAGAYEQYF.

This clone has more than one count but fewer than ten. The chain recombines TRBV4-3 with TRBJ2-3; D is possibly TRBD2 (5 bases). The ends were cut back, 0 bases at V and 3 bases at J, with 16 bases in the middle. The CDR3 loop spans 17 amino acids. Germline lookup yields CDR1 LGHNA and CDR2 YSLEER. CDR3 sequence reads: CASSQDPAGSRTDTQYF. In DNA, the CDR3 is TGCGCCAGCAGCCAAGATCCGGCGGGCTCGAGGACAGATACGCAGTATTTT.

J is TRBJ1-2 and V is TRBV6-1; unclear D gene. CDR3 length: 11 amino acids. Germline-derived CDR1 and CDR2 are MNHNS and SASEGT. Trimming took off 5 bases at V and 2 bases at J, with 3 bases between the two ends. In DNA form, the CDR3 reads TGTGCCAGCAGTTTAAACTATGGCTACACCTTC. Amino acid sequence: CASSLNYGYTF.

The chain employs TRBV6-5 and TRBJ2-2; D perhaps matches TRBD2 (6 bases). Germline V gene data show CDR1 as MNHEY and CDR2 as SVGAGI. The V gene lost 5 bases and the J gene lost 6 bases, with 13 bases spanning the gap. This CDR3 is 14 amino acids long. The CDR3 protein is CASSRGALPGELFF. The CDR3 region has the DNA TGTGCCAGCAGTCGCGGGGCCCTCCCCGGGGAGCTGTTTTTT.

The chain has TRBV12-2 and TRBJ2-1; no check of the table's D call, TRBD2, against the DNA was made. TRBV12-2 is a pseudogene segment. The CDR3 is 20 residues long. This CDR3 reads CASRLIPSPVGGTGRNEQFF. In nucleotides, the CDR3 is TGTGCAAGTCGCCTCATTCCCTCCCCCGTAGGCGGGACTGGACGCAATGAGCAGTTCTTC.

V is TRBV11-3 and J is TRBJ2-5, with 7 bases identical to TRBD2. The trim removed 3 bases at V and 5 bases at J, leaving 3 bases unmatched. Germline CDR1 reads SGHNT; CDR2 reads YENEEA. The CDR3 is 13 residues long. CDR3 region: CASSFRGEETQYF. Written as DNA, the CDR3 is TGTGCCAGCAGCTTCCGGGGGGAGGAGACCCAGTACTTC.

This chain joins TRBV5-1 and TRBJ2-4, with a possible D match to TRBD2 (6 bases). The CDR3 runs to 13 residues. The germline V gene has CDR1 SGHRS and CDR2 YFSETQ. The V end lost 2 bases, the J end lost 8 bases, and 11 bases lay between the germline ends. This CDR3 is CASSLISGDIQYF. CDR3 nucleotides: TGCGCCAGCAGCTTAATCTCGGGGGACATTCAGTACTTC.

V and J are TRBV20-1 and TRBJ2-5; tentatively, D is TRBD2 (6 bases). The germline V gene encodes CDR1 DFQATT and CDR2 SNEGSKA (reference sequence). The CDR3 has 11 amino acids. Trimming pared 6 bases from V and 7 bases from J, leaving 12 bases between. The CDR3 is CSAGEEPTQYF. In DNA form, the CDR3 reads TGCAGTGCAGGGGAGGAACCGACCCAGTACTTC.

The V gene is TRBV6-5, the J gene TRBJ1-2; D is perhaps TRBD1 (5 bases). Trimming took off 5 bases at V and 0 bases at J, with 10 bases between the two ends. From germline, CDR1 is MNHEY and CDR2 SVGAGI. The CDR3 has 14 amino acids. The CDR3: CASSTQGSNYGYTF. CDR3 sequence (DNA): TGTGCCAGCAGTACCCAGGGATCTAACTATGGCTACACCTTC.

The chain has TRBV18 and TRBJ1-2, with 9 bases fitting TRBD1. Losses at the gene ends were 0 bases for V and 4 bases for J; bases not matched to a gene: 3. The germline CDR1 and CDR2 sequences are KGHSH and LQKENI. The CDR3 totals 15 residues. CDR3 sequence (DNA): TGTGCCAGCTCACCACCGACAGGGGGAACCTATGGCTACACCTTC. Protein product: CASSPPTGGTYGYTF.

This clone was observed a handful of times. The V gene is TRBV30, the J gene TRBJ2-7; TRBD1 might be the D (6 bases). The CDR3 loop spans 12 amino acids. The germline V gene encodes CDR1 GTSNPN and CDR2 SVGIG (reference sequence). Trimming removed 1 base at V and 4 bases at J, with 8 bases between. The CDR3 is CAWSGQGYEQYF. CDR3 sequence (DNA): TGTGCCTGGAGTGGGCAGGGGTACGAGCAGTACTTC. Full variable domain (rest looked up from reference TRBV30 and TRBJ2-7): SQTIHQWPATLVQPVGSPLSLECTVEGTSNPNLYWYRQAAGRGLQLLFYSVGIGQISSEVPQNLSASRPQDRQFILSSKKLLLSDSGFYLCAWSGQGYEQYFGPGTRLTVT.

This clone was recorded only once. The CDR3 is CASSQTAYEQYF. As DNA, the CDR3 is TGTGCCAGCAGCCAGACAGCTTACGAGCAGTACTTC. The rearrangement uses TRBV5-4 and TRBJ2-7; TRBD1 might be the D (5 bases). Germline CDR1 is SGHNT and CDR2 is YYREEE (reference sequence). This CDR3 contains 12 residues. Trimming shortened V by 4 bases and J by 4 bases, and 9 bases separated the two germline ends.

The table lists this clone with a count of one. This chain links TRBV13 with TRBJ2-3, with 15 positions matching TRBD2. The CDR3 runs to 20 residues. V shed 1 base and J 2 bases; nucleotides not matched to a gene: 10. The germline gives CDR1 PRHDT, CDR2 FYEKMQ (reference sequence). DNA of the CDR3: TGTGCCAGCAGCTTAGATGCCAGGGGACTAGCGGGAGGTACCACAGATACGCAGTATTTT. Its protein is CASSLDARGLAGGTTDTQYF. Full variable domain (remainder filled in from reference TRBV13 and TRBJ2-3): AAGVIQSPRHLIKEKRETATLKCYPIPRHDTVYWYQQGPGQDPQFLISFYEKMQSDKGSIPDRFSAQQFSDYHSELNMSSLELGDSALYFCASSLDARGLAGGTTDTQYFGPGTRLTVL.

The rearrangement joins TRBV2 to TRBJ1-6; TRBD1 is a possible D gene (6 bases). Germline V gene data show CDR1 as SNHLY and CDR2 as FYNNEI. V was pared by 6 bases and J by 3 bases, with 21 bases between. CDR3 length equals 18 residues. DNA of the CDR3: TGTGCCAGCAGCCGAACCGCCCCAGGGGCGAGCTATAATTCACCCCTCCACTTT. Amino acids: CASSRTAPGASYNSPLHF. The full variable domain, in which reference TRBV2 and TRBJ1-6 provide the parts outside the CDR3, is EPEVTQTPSHQVTQMGQEVILRCVPISNHLYFYWYRQILGQKVEFLVSFYNNEISEKSEIFDDQFSVERPDGSNFTLKIRSTKLEDSAMYFCASSRTAPGASYNSPLHFGNGTRLTVT.

The chain carries TRBV2 and TRBJ2-1; D uncertain. V lost 2 bases and J lost 5, with 7 bases in between. CDR3 length: 13 amino acids. Germline CDR1 SNHLY, CDR2 FYNNEI. The CDR3 DNA is TGTGCCAGCAGTGAACGACGGGACAATGAGCAGTTCTTC. Translating gives CASSERRDNEQFF.

On this clone itself: Mismatch with germline at one junction end may stem from a read error. This rearrangement joins TRBV4-1 to TRBJ2-2; D tentatively reads TRBD1 or TRBD2 (6 bases each). The CDR3 runs 14 residues. Germline V CDR1 and CDR2: MGHRA, YSYEKL. The CDR3 DNA reads TGCGCCAGCAGTCAAGAGGGGGGCACCGGGGAGCTGTTTTTT. Protein sequence: CASSQEGGTGELFF.

V gene TRBV18 combines with J gene TRBJ2-7, with 11 positions matching TRBD2. The CDR3 sequence is 14 residues long. Germline V gene lookup returns CDR1 KGHSH and CDR2 LQKENI. The V segment lost 3 bases and the J segment 3 bases; nucleotides outside the gene matches: 1. CDR3 in amino acids: CASSPTSGNYEQYF. The DNA of the CDR3 is TGTGCCAGCTCACCGACTAGCGGGAACTACGAGCAGTACTTC.

In regard to this clone: The junction departs from the called germline gene at one end, perhaps through a read error. The chain links TRBV27 to TRBJ1-1, with D tentatively TRBD1 (5 bases). Germline CDR1 reads MNHEY; CDR2 reads SMNVEV (reference sequence). The CDR3 spans 15 residues. CDR3 sequence: CASSISGSPYTEAFF. CDR3 nucleotides: TGTGCCAGCAGTATATCAGGGAGTCCTTACACTGAAGCTTTCTTT.